The present entry profiles one T cell receptor (beta chain) with its context. These data come from a study of ipilimumab plus nivolumab after autologous stem cell transplantation. Study background: Typical patient got a few ipilimumab doses and seven to nine nivolumab doses (median).

Patients got ipilimumab 1 mg/kg beginning 14 to 28 days post-transplant. Here immunoSEQ multiplex PCR was the method, and the copy in TCRdb shows in-frame clones only, minus some. The sample includes 10,000 to 15,000 clones, around 78% of them seen just once. V was cut by 2 bases and J by 1 base, with 11 bases left in between. This CDR3 spans 15 amino acids. Germline lookup yields CDR1 SEHNR and CDR2 FQNEAQ (reference sequence). The starting material was PBMCs, obtained in a trial of ipilimumab plus nivolumab as post-transplant consolidation. The V call is TRBV7-9, the J call TRBJ1-1, with D unclear. This sequence originates from a male donor with diffuse large B-cell lymphoma. The CDR3 DNA sequence: TGTGCCAGCAGCTTAAATTGGCAGGCGAACACTGAAGCTTTCTTT. Translated: CASSLNWQANTEAFF. Supplemented by reference TRBV7-9 and TRBJ1-1, the full variable domain reads DTGVSQNPRHKITKRGQNVTFRCDPISEHNRLYWYRQTLGQGPEFLTYFQNEAQLEKSRLLSDRFSAERPKGSFSTLEIQRTEQGDSAMYLCASSLNWQANTEAFFGQGTRLTVV.